Shown below are 28 T cell receptor beta chains from a single sample sequenced in a study of cytomegalovirus exposure and HLA in healthy donors. The study ran its PCR with 60 Vbeta and 13 Jbeta primers. The protocol was immunoSEQ multiplex PCR, while the TCRdb copy is restricted to in-frame clones and leaves out a portion. The data show about 70,000 clones, approximately 82% seen once. Sequenced: PBMCs. Receptor source: a girl aged 10 to 17 in good health and CMV-seropositive.

This chain joins TRBV10-3 and TRBJ1-6; D is unresolved. V lost 4 bases, J lost 7 bases, and 14 bases lay in between. Germline V lookup: CDR1 ENHRY, CDR2 SYGVKD. The CDR3 covers 15 residues. DNA for the CDR3: TGTGCCATCAGTGCGAAGGAGGTTCCCAATTCACCCCTCCACTTT. As protein: CAISAKEVPNSPLHF.

This chain connects TRBV18 to TRBJ1-1; no firm D call. In germline, CDR1 is KGHSH, CDR2 LQKENI. V gave up 3 bases and J gave up 5 bases, with 7 bases separating them. The length of the CDR3 is 12 residues. CDR3 nucleotides: TGTGCCAGCTCACCGGTCGGGACTGAAGCTTTCTTT. It codes for CASSPVGTEAFF.

The V call is TRBV28, the J call TRBJ2-7; D is perhaps TRBD1 (6 bases). The germline gives CDR1 MDHEN, CDR2 SYDVKM. CDR3 length equals 14 residues. V was cut by 6 bases and J by 1 base, with 13 bases left in between. CDR3 in amino acids: CASSKQGSSYEQYF. In nucleotides, the CDR3 is TGTGCCAGCAGCAAGCAGGGGAGTTCCTACGAGCAGTACTTC. Combining the CDR3 with reference TRBV28 and TRBJ2-7 gives the whole variable domain DVKVTQSSRYLVKRTGEKVFLECVQDMDHENMFWYRQDPGLGLRLIYFSYDVKMKEKGDIPEGYSVSREKKERFSLILESASTNQTSMYLCASSKQGSSYEQYFGPGTRLTVT.

This chain uses TRBV6-6 with TRBJ2-3, with 13 positions matching TRBD2. The V and J ends lost 6 bases and 5 bases, in that order; junction bases with no gene match: 8. CDR3 size: 16 residues. The germline CDR1 and CDR2 sequences are MNHNY and SVGAGI (reference sequence). CDR3 protein: CASSRGLAGKRDTQYF. The CDR3 DNA follows: TGTGCCAGCAGCCGGGGACTAGCGGGAAAGAGAGATACGCAGTATTTT.

The CDR3 spells CASSADLSAEAFF. The CDR3 DNA reads TGTGCCAGTAGTGCCGACCTAAGCGCTGAAGCTTTCTTT. The rearrangement uses TRBV19 and TRBJ1-1; D gene uncertain. The CDR3 is 13 amino acids. Per germline, CDR1 LNHDA and CDR2 SQIVND (reference sequence). Deletions cut 5 bases from V and 6 bases from J, with 13 bases between.

This chain uses TRBV4-3 with TRBJ2-3, with 8 nucleotides matching TRBD2. The ends lost 4 bases at V and 5 bases at J; junction bases unmatched: 8. Germline lookup yields CDR1 LGHNA and CDR2 YSLEER. This CDR3 spans 15 amino acids. CDR3 nucleotides: TGCGCCAGCAGCCCCCACGGGAGGGCCGAAGATACGCAGTATTTT. It yields the protein CASSPHGRAEDTQYF.

The chain links TRBV14 to TRBJ1-3; D is uncertain. The CDR3 spans 16 residues. V lost 1 base, J lost 2 bases, and 12 bases lay in between. Germline CDR1 reads SGHDN; CDR2 reads FVKESK. The CDR3 DNA reads as TGTGCCAGCAGCCAAGTTTTCTGGGCGACTGGAAACACCATATATTTT. Its translation is CASSQVFWATGNTIYF.

The chain is built from TRBV15 and TRBJ2-1; the match to TRBD2 covers 7 bases. The V gene end was trimmed by 1 base and the J gene end by 5 bases; junction bases not matched to a gene: 8. Germline CDR1 reads LNHNV; CDR2 reads YYDKDF (reference sequence). The CDR3 totals 16 residues. The CDR3 DNA reads TGTGCCACCAGCAGAGGTGAGCCGGGAGGTAACAATGAGCAGTTCTTC. Its protein is CATSRGEPGGNNEQFF.

The genes are TRBV18 and TRBJ1-5; TRBD1 matches at 8 bases. The CDR3 spans 14 residues. V lost 0 bases and J lost 6; bases outside the gene matches: 1. The germline CDR1 and CDR2 sequences are KGHSH and LQKENI. The CDR3 DNA reads as TGTGCCAGCTCACCACCCGGGACAGGTCAGCCCCAGCATTTT. This codes for CASSPPGTGQPQHF.

The rearrangement links TRBV6-6 to TRBJ2-7; TRBD1 aligns across 9 bases. The germline V gene has CDR1 MNHNY and CDR2 SVGAGI (reference sequence). The trim removed 4 bases at V and 5 bases at J, leaving 6 bases unmatched. This CDR3 has 14 residues. The CDR3: CASSSHRGRNEQYF. The DNA for the CDR3 is TGTGCCAGCAGTTCACACAGGGGGCGGAACGAGCAGTACTTC.

The CDR3 reads CASSVAGLSGNTIYF. The CDR3 coding sequence is TGTGCCAGCAGCGTAGCGGGTCTCTCTGGAAACACCATATATTTT. The V call is TRBV9, the J call TRBJ1-3; D uncertain. Deletions cut 0 bases from V and 0 bases from J, with 7 bases between. Germline CDR1 SGDLS, CDR2 YYNGEE. This CDR3 region has 15 residues.

This chain connects TRBV28 to TRBJ2-1; 8 nucleotides agree with TRBD1. Germline V lookup: CDR1 MDHEN, CDR2 SYDVKM. J lost 7 bases, V lost 5 bases, and 10 bases had no gene match. The CDR3 contains 15 residues. The CDR3 protein is CASSPLRGLWNEQFF. In DNA, the CDR3 is TGTGCCAGCAGTCCCCTCAGGGGGCTCTGGAATGAGCAGTTCTTC.

This chain links TRBV10-2 with TRBJ1-4; 7 bases agree with TRBD1. V lost 6 bases, J lost 4 bases, and 5 bases stayed unmatched. CDR3 length equals 14 residues. Germline CDR1 is WSHSY and CDR2 is SAAADI. The CDR3 DNA sequence: TGCGCCAGCAGCTGGGACAGCGGTAATGAAAAACTGTTTTTT. Residues: CASSWDSGNEKLFF.

This sequence joins TRBV7-9 and TRBJ2-1; 8 nucleotides line up with TRBD2. V lost 3 bases to trimming and J lost 9 bases; unmatched junction nucleotides: 10. CDR1 SEHNR and CDR2 FQNEAQ come from the germline V gene (reference sequence). The length of the CDR3 is 15 residues. In DNA, the CDR3 is TGTGCCAGCAGCTTTGCAGCGGGGGCCCCCCCTGAGCAGTTCTTC. Translating gives CASSFAAGAPPEQFF.

This rearrangement joins TRBV7-9 to TRBJ2-5; TRBD2 is a possible D gene (5 bases). V was shortened by 4 bases and J by 0 bases, with 9 bases between the two germline ends. CDR3 length: 14 residues. Germline loops: CDR1 SEHNR, CDR2 FQNEAQ (reference sequence). This CDR3 is CASSYRENQETQYF. The CDR3 region has the DNA TGTGCCAGCAGCTACCGGGAAAACCAAGAGACCCAGTACTTC.

The chain recombines TRBV7-9 with TRBJ1-1; tentatively, D is TRBD1 (6 bases). The CDR3 totals 14 residues. The V end lost 5 bases, the J end lost 9 bases, and 19 bases lay between the germline ends. The germline gives CDR1 SEHNR, CDR2 FQNEAQ (reference sequence). CDR3 sequence reads: CASSHPTGLPQAFF. CDR3 DNA sequence: TGTGCCAGCAGCCATCCAACAGGGCTCCCGCAAGCTTTCTTT.

The V call is TRBV25-1, the J call TRBJ2-4, with D maybe TRBD2 (6 bases). The CDR3 totals 14 residues. CDR1 MGHDK and CDR2 SYGVNS come from the germline V gene. Trimming left V 7 bases short and J 5 bases short, with 15 bases between. Written as DNA, the CDR3 is TGTGCCAGCAACCCTAGGAGGGCCCAAAACATTCAGTACTTC. Amino acid sequence: CASNPRRAQNIQYF.

CDR3 DNA sequence: TGCGCCAGCTGGGACTACCTCTACAATGAGCAGTTCTTC. Its translation: CASWDYLYNEQFF. The chain combines TRBV4-1 with TRBJ2-1; 7 nucleotides agree with TRBD2. Germline CDR1 and CDR2: MGHRA and YSYEKL. The V gene end was trimmed by 8 bases and the J gene end by 3 bases; junction bases not matched to a gene: 4. The length of the CDR3 is 13 residues.

This chain joins TRBV25-1 and TRBJ1-2; the match to TRBD1 covers 9 bases. This CDR3 spans 14 amino acids. V trimming: 6 bases; J trimming: 8 bases; junction bases outside the gene matches: 10. CDR1 and CDR2 from the germline V gene are MGHDK and SYGVNS. The CDR3 loop is CASSPTGGADGYTF. DNA of the CDR3: TGTGCCAGCAGCCCCACAGGGGGCGCCGACGGCTACACCTTC.

The chain is built from TRBV10-3 and TRBJ2-1, with TRBD1 identical over 9 bases. The trim removed 10 bases at V and 6 bases at J, leaving 4 bases unmatched. The V gene's germline CDR1 is ENHRY and CDR2 SYGVKD. The CDR3 totals 12 residues. As DNA, the CDR3 is TGTGCCACCGGGACAGGGATCAATGAGCAGTTCTTC. Protein sequence: CATGTGINEQFF.

The chain employs TRBV30 and TRBJ1-1, with no clear D. V lost 3 bases and J 1 base, leaving 6 bases between the germline ends. CDR3 length: 12 residues. The V gene's germline CDR1 is GTSNPN and CDR2 SVGIG (reference sequence). CDR3 loop: CAWRRANTEAFF. CDR3 sequence (DNA): TGTGCCTGGAGGAGGGCGAACACTGAAGCTTTCTTT.

The rearrangement uses TRBV5-4 and TRBJ2-2; TRBD2 matches 7 bases. This CDR3 is 13 amino acids long. Per the germline V gene, CDR1 is SGHNT and CDR2 is YYREEE (reference sequence). The V gene end was trimmed by 2 bases and the J gene end by 6 bases; junction bases not matched to a gene: 1. The CDR3 is CASSFAGAGELFF. DNA of the CDR3: TGTGCCAGCAGCTTCGCGGGGGCCGGGGAGCTGTTTTTT. Complete variable domain (other parts from reference TRBV5-4 and TRBJ2-2): ETGVTQSPTHLIKTRGQQVTLRCSSQSGHNTVSWYQQALGQGPQFIFQYYREEENGRGNFPPRFSGLQFPNYSSELNVNALELDDSALYLCASSFAGAGELFFGEGSRLTVL.

J is TRBJ2-7 and V is TRBV13; TRBD1 matches at 7 bases. After removal of 3 bases from V and 3 bases from J, the junction contained 8 bases not matched to a gene. The CDR3 is 15 residues long. Germline loops: CDR1 PRHDT, CDR2 FYEKMQ (reference sequence). The CDR3 nucleotides are TGTGCCAGCAGCTTGGCGTCAGGGGGTAGCTACGAGCAGTACTTC. Protein sequence: CASSLASGGSYEQYF.

The J gene is TRBJ2-5, the V gene TRBV11-2; 13 bases line up with TRBD2. V trimming: 5 bases; J trimming: 5 bases; junction bases outside the gene matches: 11. The CDR3 loop spans 17 amino acids. Germline V gene lookup returns CDR1 SGHAT and CDR2 FQNNGV. The CDR3: CASSPELAGGPRETQYF. The DNA for the CDR3 is TGTGCCAGCAGCCCGGAACTAGCGGGAGGGCCCCGGGAGACCCAGTACTTC.

The chain combines TRBV9 with TRBJ2-1; 7 nucleotides align to TRBD2. Trimming at V came to 5 bases and at J to 5 bases, leaving 7 bases not matched to a gene. This CDR3 has 14 amino acids. Germline CDR1 and CDR2: SGDLS and YYNGEE. The CDR3 DNA reads TGTGCCAGCAGGAGGGAGGGCCGTAACAATGAGCAGTTCTTC. Amino acids: CASRREGRNNEQFF.

The chain has TRBV5-1 and TRBJ1-1, with D perhaps matching TRBD1 (5 bases). In germline, CDR1 is SGHRS, CDR2 YFSETQ. The CDR3 is 13 amino acids. The germline V and J ends were trimmed by 4 bases and 1 base, with 8 bases remaining between them. CDR3 sequence reads: CASSQGRNTEAFF. The DNA for the CDR3 is TGCGCCAGCAGCCAGGGAAGGAACACTGAAGCTTTCTTT.

V is TRBV5-4 and J is TRBJ1-2, with TRBD1 matching 10 bases. V was clipped by 4 bases and J by 3 bases; unmatched bases: 18. CDR1 SGHNT and CDR2 YYREEE come from the germline V gene (reference sequence). The CDR3 length is 19 residues. The chain's CDR3 is CASSGILPGQGIEDYGYTF. The DNA for the CDR3 is TGTGCCAGCAGCGGAATACTCCCGGGACAGGGGATAGAGGACTATGGCTACACCTTC.

The genes are TRBV15 and TRBJ1-1; possibly TRBD1 for D (5 bases). This CDR3 contains 13 residues. The germline gives CDR1 LNHNV, CDR2 YYDKDF (reference sequence). The germline V and J ends were trimmed by 0 bases and 11 bases, with 13 bases remaining between them. The CDR3 loop reads CATSRDPGGEAFF. CDR3 coding DNA: TGTGCCACCAGCAGAGATCCTGGAGGGGAGGCTTTCTTT.